The following is a T cell receptor (beta chain) sequence with its context. Its antigen is not known. The data originate from a study of T cell responses to AZD1222 COVID-19 vaccine. Notes on the study in general: Nearly half of spike-specific TCRs reportedly go after variant regions that carry no mutations. Two AZD1222 administrations were followed by greater Spike-specific TCR breadth and depth. The donor group comprised mostly white British people and more females; the analysis possibly underestimated clonal diversity. There were vaccine-associated CD4 TCRs across spike, dominant at 160-218 and 743-854.

Sequencing used immunoSEQ multiplex PCR; TCRdb keeps in-frame clones, though not all of them. Of 150,000 to 200,000 clones detected, about 90% appear once; the ten largest clones hold roughly 4.4%. The CDR3 is 16 amino acids. Germline-derived CDR1 and CDR2 are SGHTA and FQGNSA. With 2 bases removed from V and 3 bases from J, the gap between germline ends came to 11 bases. This receptor was obtained from an adult in good health. The chain carries TRBV7-2 and TRBJ1-6; D ambiguous. Sequenced here: peripheral blood, sampled on day 0 of MenACWY control vaccination. As DNA, the CDR3 is TGTGCCAGCAGCTTATTTCGGGTCAACTATAATTCACCCCTCCACTTT. Amino acids: CASSLFRVNYNSPLHF.